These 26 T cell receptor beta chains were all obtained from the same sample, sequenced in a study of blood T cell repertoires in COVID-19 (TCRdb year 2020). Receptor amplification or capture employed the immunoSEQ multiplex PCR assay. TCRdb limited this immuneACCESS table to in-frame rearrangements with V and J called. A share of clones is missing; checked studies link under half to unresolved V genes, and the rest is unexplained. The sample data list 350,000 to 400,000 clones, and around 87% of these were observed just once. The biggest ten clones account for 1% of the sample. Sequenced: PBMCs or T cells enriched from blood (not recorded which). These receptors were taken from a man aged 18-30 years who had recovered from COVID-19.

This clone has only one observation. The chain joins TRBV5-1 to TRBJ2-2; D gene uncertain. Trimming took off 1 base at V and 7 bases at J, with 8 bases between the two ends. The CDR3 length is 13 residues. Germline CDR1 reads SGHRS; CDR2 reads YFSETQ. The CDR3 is CASSLIEHGELFF. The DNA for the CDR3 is TGCGCCAGCAGCTTGATCGAACACGGGGAGCTGTTTTTT.

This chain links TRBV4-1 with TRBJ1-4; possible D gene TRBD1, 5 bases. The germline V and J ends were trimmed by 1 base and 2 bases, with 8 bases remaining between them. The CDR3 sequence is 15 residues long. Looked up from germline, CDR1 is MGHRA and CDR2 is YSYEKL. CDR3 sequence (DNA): TGCGCCAGCAGCCAAGTTGCAGGGACTAATGAAAAACTGTTTTTT. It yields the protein CASSQVAGTNEKLFF.

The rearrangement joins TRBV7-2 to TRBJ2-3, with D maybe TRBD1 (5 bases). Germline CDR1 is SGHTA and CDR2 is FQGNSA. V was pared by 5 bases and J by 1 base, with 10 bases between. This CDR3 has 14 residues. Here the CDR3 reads CASSPGHGTDTQYF. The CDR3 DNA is TGTGCCAGCAGCCCTGGACACGGCACAGATACGCAGTATTTT.

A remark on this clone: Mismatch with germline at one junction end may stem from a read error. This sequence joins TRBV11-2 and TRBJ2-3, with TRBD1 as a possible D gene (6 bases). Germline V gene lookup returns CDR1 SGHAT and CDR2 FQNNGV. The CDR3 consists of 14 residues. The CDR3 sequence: CASSLDRRTDTQYF. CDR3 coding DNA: TGTGCCAGCAGTTTAGACAGGCGCACAGATACGCAGTATTTT.

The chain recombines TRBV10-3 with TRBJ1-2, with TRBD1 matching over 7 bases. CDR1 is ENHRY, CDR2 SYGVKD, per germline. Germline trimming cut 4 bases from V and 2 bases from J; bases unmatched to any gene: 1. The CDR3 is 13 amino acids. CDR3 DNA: TGTGCCATCAGTGGGGACAGCAACTATGGCTACACCTTC. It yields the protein CAISGDSNYGYTF.

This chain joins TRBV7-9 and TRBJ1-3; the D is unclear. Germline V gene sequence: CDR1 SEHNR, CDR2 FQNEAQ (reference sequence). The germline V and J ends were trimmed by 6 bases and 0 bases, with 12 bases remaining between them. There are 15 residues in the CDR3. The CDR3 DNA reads TGTGCCAGCAGTCCGGACTTTTTCTCTGGAAACACCATATATTTT. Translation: CASSPDFFSGNTIYF.

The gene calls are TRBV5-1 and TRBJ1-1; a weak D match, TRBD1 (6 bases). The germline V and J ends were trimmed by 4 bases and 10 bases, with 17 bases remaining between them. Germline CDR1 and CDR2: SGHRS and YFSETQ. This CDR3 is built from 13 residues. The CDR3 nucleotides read TGCGCCAGCAGCGTGGACAGAGCAGGCGTAGCTTTCTTT. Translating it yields CASSVDRAGVAFF. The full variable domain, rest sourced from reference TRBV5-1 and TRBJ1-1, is KAGVTQTPRYLIKTRGQQVTLSCSPISGHRSVSWYQQTPGQGLQFLFEYFSETQRNKGNFPGRFSGRQFSNSRSEMNVSTLELGDSALYLCASSVDRAGVAFFGQGTRLTVV.

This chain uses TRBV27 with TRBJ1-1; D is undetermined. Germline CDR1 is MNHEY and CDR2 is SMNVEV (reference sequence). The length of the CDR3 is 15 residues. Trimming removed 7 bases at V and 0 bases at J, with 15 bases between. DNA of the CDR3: TGTGCCAGCATGGCGGGCACCAGCATGAACACTGAAGCTTTCTTT. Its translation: CASMAGTSMNTEAFF.

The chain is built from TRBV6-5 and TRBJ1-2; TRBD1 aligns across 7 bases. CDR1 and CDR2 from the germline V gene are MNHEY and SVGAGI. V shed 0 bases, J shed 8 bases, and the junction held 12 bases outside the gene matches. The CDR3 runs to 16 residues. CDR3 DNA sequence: TGTGCCAGCAGTTACTCCGGGGCACAGGGGTCTCGCGGCTACACCTTC. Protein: CASSYSGAQGSRGYTF.

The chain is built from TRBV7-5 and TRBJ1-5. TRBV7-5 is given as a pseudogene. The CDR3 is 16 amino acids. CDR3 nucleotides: TGTGCCAGAAGCTTAGTTTGGGGAGTGAACAATCAGCCCCAGCATTTT. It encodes CARSLVWGVNNQPQHF.

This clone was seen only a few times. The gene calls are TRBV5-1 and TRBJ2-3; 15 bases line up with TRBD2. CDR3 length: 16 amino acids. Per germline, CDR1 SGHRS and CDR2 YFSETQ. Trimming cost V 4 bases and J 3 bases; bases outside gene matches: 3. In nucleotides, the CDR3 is TGCGCCAGCAGCACCGGACTAGCGGGGGGGACAGATACGCAGTATTTT. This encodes CASSTGLAGGTDTQYF.

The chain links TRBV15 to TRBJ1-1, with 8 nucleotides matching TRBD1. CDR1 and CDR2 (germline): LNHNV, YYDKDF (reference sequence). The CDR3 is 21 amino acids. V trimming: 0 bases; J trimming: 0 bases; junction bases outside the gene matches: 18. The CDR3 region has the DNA TGTGCCACCAGCAGAGATCTAAAAGGGCGGACAGGGTTGGGAATGAACACTGAAGCTTTCTTT. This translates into CATSRDLKGRTGLGMNTEAFF. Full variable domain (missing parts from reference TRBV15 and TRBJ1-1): DAMVIQNPRYQVTQFGKPVTLSCSQTLNHNVMYWYQQKSSQAPKLLFHYYDKDFNNEADTPDNFQSRRPNTSFCFLDIRSPGLGDTAMYLCATSRDLKGRTGLGMNTEAFFGQGTRLTVV.

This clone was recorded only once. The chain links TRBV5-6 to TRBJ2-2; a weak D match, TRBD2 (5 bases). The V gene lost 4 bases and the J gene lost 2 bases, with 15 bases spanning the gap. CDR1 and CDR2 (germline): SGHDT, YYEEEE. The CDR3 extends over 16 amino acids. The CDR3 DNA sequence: TGTGCCAGCAGCGCGAGAGGACTGACTAACACCGGGGAGCTGTTTTTT. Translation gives CASSARGLTNTGELFF.

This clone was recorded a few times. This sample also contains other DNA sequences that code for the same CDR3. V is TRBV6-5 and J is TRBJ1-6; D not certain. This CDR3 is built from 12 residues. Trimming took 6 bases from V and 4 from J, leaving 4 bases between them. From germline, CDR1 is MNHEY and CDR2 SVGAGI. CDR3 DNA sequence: TGTGCCAGCAGACAGTATAATTCACCCCTCCACTTT. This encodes CASRQYNSPLHF.

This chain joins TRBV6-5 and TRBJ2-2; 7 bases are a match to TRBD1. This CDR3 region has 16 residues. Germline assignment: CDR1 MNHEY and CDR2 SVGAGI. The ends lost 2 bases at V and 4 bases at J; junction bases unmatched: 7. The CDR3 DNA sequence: TGTGCCAGCAGTTACCCGACAGGGTTCACCACCGGGGAGCTGTTTTTT. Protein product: CASSYPTGFTTGELFF.

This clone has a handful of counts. This CDR3 is CAWRLEAGSGNTIYF. Here the CDR3 DNA reads TGTGCCTGGAGACTAGAGGCAGGTTCTGGAAACACCATATATTTT. This rearrangement joins TRBV30 to TRBJ1-3; D gene uncertain. This CDR3 contains 15 residues. CDR1 is GTSNPN and CDR2 is SVGIG in the germline V gene (reference sequence). The ends were cut back, 3 bases at V and 1 base at J, with 13 bases in the middle.

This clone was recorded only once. CDR3 amino acids: CASSLAKGAGGSYEQYF. The CDR3 DNA reads TGTGCCAGCAGCCTAGCTAAGGGGGCAGGGGGATCCTACGAGCAGTACTTC. The genes are TRBV4-2 and TRBJ2-7; 7 positions agree with TRBD1. Trimming took 4 bases from V and 1 from J; bases not matched to a gene: 13. Germline V gives CDR1 LGHNA, CDR2 YNFKEQ. CDR3 length: 17 amino acids.

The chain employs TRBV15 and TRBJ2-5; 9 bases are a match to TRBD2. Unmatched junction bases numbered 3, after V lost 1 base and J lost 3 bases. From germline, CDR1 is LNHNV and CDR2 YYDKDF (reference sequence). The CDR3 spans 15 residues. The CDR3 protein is CATSRVPSGEETQYF. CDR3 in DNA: TGTGCCACCAGCAGAGTTCCTAGCGGGGAAGAGACCCAGTACTTC.

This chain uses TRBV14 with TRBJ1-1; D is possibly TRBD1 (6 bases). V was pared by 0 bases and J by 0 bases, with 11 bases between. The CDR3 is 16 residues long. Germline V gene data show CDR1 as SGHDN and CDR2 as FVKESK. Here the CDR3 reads CASSQDTGFMNTEAFF. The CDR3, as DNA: TGTGCCAGCAGCCAAGATACAGGGTTTATGAACACTGAAGCTTTCTTT.

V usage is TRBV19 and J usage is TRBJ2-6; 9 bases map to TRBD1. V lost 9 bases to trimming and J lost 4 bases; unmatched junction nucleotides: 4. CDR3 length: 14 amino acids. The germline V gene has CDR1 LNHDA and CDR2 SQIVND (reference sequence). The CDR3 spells CASSQGAGANVLTF. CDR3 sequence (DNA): TGTGCCAGCTCACAGGGGGCCGGGGCCAACGTCCTGACTTTC.

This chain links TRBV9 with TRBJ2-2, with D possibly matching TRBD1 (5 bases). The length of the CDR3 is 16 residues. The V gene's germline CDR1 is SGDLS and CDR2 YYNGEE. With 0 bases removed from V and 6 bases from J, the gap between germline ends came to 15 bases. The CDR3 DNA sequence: TGTGCCAGCAGCGTAGGTCAGGGATTAGGGCCCGGGGAGCTGTTTTTT. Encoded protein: CASSVGQGLGPGELFF.

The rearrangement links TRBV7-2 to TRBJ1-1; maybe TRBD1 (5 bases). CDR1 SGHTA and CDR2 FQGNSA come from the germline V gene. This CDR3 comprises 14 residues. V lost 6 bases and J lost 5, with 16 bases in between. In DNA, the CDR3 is TGTGCCAGCAGGGGTCGGGGGGGAAGAACTGAAGCTTTCTTT. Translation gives CASRGRGGRTEAFF.

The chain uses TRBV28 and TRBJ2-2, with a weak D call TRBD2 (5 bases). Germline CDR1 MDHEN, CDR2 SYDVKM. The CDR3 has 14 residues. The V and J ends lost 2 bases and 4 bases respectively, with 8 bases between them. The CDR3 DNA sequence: TGTGCCAGCAGTTTACAGCGGTTCACCGGGGAGCTGTTTTTT. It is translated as CASSLQRFTGELFF.

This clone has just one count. CDR3 sequence: CASSLAAGGLSYEQYF. In DNA form, the CDR3 reads TGTGCCAGCAGCTTGGCAGCGGGAGGGCTCTCTTACGAGCAGTACTTC. This sequence joins TRBV5-5 and TRBJ2-7; 10 bases fit TRBD2. This CDR3 spans 16 amino acids. The germline V gene encodes CDR1 SGHKS and CDR2 YYEKEE (reference sequence). Trimming cost V 0 bases and J 4 bases; bases outside gene matches: 7.

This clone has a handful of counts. This chain's CDR3 is CASSLDGQGGYEQYF. The CDR3 DNA is TGTGCCAGCAGCTTGGATGGACAGGGGGGCTACGAGCAGTACTTC. The V gene is TRBV5-6, the J gene TRBJ2-7; 10 positions agree with TRBD1. The CDR3 sequence is 15 residues long. J was trimmed by 3 bases and V by 0 bases; bases with no gene match: 3. Germline CDR1 is SGHDT and CDR2 is YYEEEE.

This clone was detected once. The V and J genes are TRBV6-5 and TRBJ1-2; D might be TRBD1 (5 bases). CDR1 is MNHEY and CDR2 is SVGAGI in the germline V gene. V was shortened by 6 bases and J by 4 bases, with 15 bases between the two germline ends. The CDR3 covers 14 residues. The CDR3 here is CASRAPGGFYGYTF. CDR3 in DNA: TGTGCCAGCAGGGCCCCCGGGGGATTCTATGGCTACACCTTC.